A selection of T cell receptor beta chains follows, all from one sample in a study of blood T cell repertoires in COVID-19. TCRdb's table, derived via immunoSEQ multiplex PCR, lists solely in-frame clones and lacks some. The sample contains 410,000 or so clones, about nine tenths of which appear only once. Sequenced material: peripheral blood. These receptors came from a woman in her 30s with active or convalescent COVID-19. CDR3s include the opening cysteine and the closing phenylalanine or tryptophan. Fields, in order: J gene, V gene, CDR3 protein.

TRBJ1-2,TRBV5-6,CASSNSYGYTF
TRBJ1-6,TRBV14,CASSQSGTSYSPLHF
TRBJ1-2,TRBV27,CARFRGNSRGYTF
TRBJ1-4,TRBV5-6,CASRNTGGQEKLFF
TRBJ1-3,TRBV20-1,CSASAGDSGNTIYF
TRBJ1-1,TRBV6-5,CASRGGQNPEAFF
TRBJ2-5,TRBV10-3,CAISEYGTQETQYF
TRBJ1-3,TRBV5-1,CASSARERGYIRNTIYF
TRBJ2-1,TRBV7-2,CASSRTEAGLARVDEQFF
TRBJ2-3,TRBV30,CAWIGPFGVYF
TRBJ1-2,TRBV19,CASSWTGGANYGYTF
TRBJ2-2,TRBV7-8,CASSVRTVSNTGELFF
TRBJ1-2,TRBV6-5,CASSYFGGTYGYTF
TRBJ2-7,TRBV6-5,CASSYGQSVYEQYF
TRBJ1-4,TRBV7-9,CASSKGTGGSEKLFF
TRBJ1-2,TRBV5-1,CASSLYPGGSGYTF
TRBJ2-3,TRBV9,CASSETGGVDTQYF
TRBJ2-2,TRBV6-5,CASMGLVITGELFF
TRBJ1-1,TRBV19,CASGDWNTEAFF
TRBJ2-1,TRBV6-5,CAHSGQFSYNEQFF
TRBJ1-3,TRBV11-2,CASSLMFGQVSGNTIYF
TRBJ1-4,TRBV19,CASSIPGRHNEKLFF
TRBJ1-2,TRBV5-1,CASSPSNYGYTF
TRBJ1-2,TRBV19,CASTTDRGGNYGYTF
TRBJ2-4,TRBV30,CAWSVETSEKNIQYF
TRBJ1-6,TRBV5-1,CASNPGGGTNSPLHF
TRBJ1-3,TRBV2,CASRPGDSYSGNTIYF
TRBJ1-2,TRBV19,CASSTRGQGNYGYTF
TRBJ1-4,TRBV27,CASSLTGINEKLFF
TRBJ2-2,TRBV29-1,CSVEVERGTGELFF
TRBJ1-5,TRBV6-5,CASSPTDYSNQPQHF
TRBJ2-1,TRBV3-1/TRBV3-2,CASSHSSGGHNEQFF
TRBJ1-2,TRBV5-4,CASSLEGPQGGSRHGYTF
TRBJ2-1,TRBV15,CATGDWIADSYNEQFF
TRBJ2-3,TRBV30,CAWSAGTSSVTDTQYF
TRBJ2-1,TRBV4-1,CASSQAGQVSSYNEQFF
TRBJ1-2,TRBV2,CAGEGQKYGYTF
TRBJ2-5,TRBV5-5,CASSLQGLAGGPRGETQYF
TRBJ2-5,TRBV2,CASSELRDQETQYF
TRBJ1-5,TRBV19,CASSPGSNQPQHF
TRBJ1-3,TRBV20-1,CSASWAGTGNTIYF
TRBJ2-3,TRBV9,CASSSGLAGSTDTQYF
TRBJ2-5,TRBV19,CASSIGLAGSGETQYF
TRBJ2-2,TRBV2,CATKTAQANTGELFF
TRBJ2-2,TRBV9,CASSGDSYTGELFF
TRBJ1-2,TRBV5-1,CASATGTGTYGYTF